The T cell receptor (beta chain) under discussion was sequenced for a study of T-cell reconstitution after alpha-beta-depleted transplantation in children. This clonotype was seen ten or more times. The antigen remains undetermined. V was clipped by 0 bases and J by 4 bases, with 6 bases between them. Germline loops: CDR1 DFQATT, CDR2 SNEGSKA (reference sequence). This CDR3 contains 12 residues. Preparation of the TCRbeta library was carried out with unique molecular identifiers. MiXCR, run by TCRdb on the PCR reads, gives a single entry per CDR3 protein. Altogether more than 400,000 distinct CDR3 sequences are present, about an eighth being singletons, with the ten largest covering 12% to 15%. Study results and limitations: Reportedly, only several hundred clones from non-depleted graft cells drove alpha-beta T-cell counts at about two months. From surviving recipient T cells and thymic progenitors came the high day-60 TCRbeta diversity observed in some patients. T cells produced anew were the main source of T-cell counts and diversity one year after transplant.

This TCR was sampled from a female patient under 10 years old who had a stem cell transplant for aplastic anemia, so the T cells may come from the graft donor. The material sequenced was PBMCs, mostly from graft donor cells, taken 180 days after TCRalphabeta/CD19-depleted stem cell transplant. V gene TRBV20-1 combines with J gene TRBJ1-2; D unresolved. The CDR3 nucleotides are TGCAGTGCTAGAGACGACGGCTATGGCTACACCTTC. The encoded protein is CSARDDGYGYTF.